The present entry profiles one TCR beta chain with its context. Its antigen is not yet known. Base qualities are missing; no much larger clone stands one base away. The CDR3 regions of human TCRbeta chains were analyzed by immunosequencing. The published analysis was carried out like this. Repertoire TCRs were checked for matches against a reference library of SARS-CoV-2-specific TCRs that had been generated using the MIRA antigen-specificity platform. Breadth was defined as the fraction of unique TCRs that were SARS-CoV-2-associated. Depth was defined as the fraction of total T cells that were SARS-CoV-2-associated. Each spike-specific TCR was assigned to its reactive spike region and to a CD4 or CD8 class using the MIRA data. Log10-transformed breadth and depth values were compared by one-way ANOVA with Sidak's multiple comparisons tests. TCRdb obtained this table from immuneACCESS and retained in-frame rearrangements with V and J assigned. These tables miss some clones; where compared with another copy, unresolved V genes account for less than half of the shortfall, and the remainder is unexplained. The V and J calls and clone size are taken from that table; D and trimming were inferred from the DNA. The sample has roughly 120,000 clones on record, around 94% of them singletons. Of the sample, around 1.4% falls within the top ten clones.

These data originate in a study of T cell responses to AZD1222 COVID-19 vaccine (dated by TCRdb to the early 2020s). Looking at the study overall: A total of around 240 trial participants underwent TCR sequencing, of whom some 200 had received two doses of AZD1222 and roughly 26 had received two doses of the MenACWY control vaccine. Trial participants were enrolled by age into subgroups of 18-55, 56-69 and 70-plus years, and approximately 150, 30 and 60 TCR-sequenced participants, respectively, were included in these subgroups.

This sample's time point label indicates: about 28 days (+/-7) after the second vaccine dose. AZD1222 recipients whose second dose came at about 4 weeks and those whose second dose came at about 12 weeks were combined into one group, since spike-specific TCR depth and breadth did not differ between the two schedules. Samples from vaccinated people were obtained from the UK trials COV001 and COV002, which included a single-blind randomized controlled phase 2/3 trial of AZD1222 (ChAdOx1 nCoV-19) in healthy adults. For TCRbeta chain sequencing, PBMC samples were collected from trial participants at day 0 and at day 28 after the second dose. Results the study describes overall, beyond this receptor: A significant rise in spike-specific TCR breadth and depth was observed after two AZD1222 doses relative to day 0 and relative to MenACWY recipients. The whole spike protein was spanned by vaccine-associated CD4 TCRs, and dominant responses were seen in regions 160-218 and 743-854. The 56-69-year group was small, and its depth increase did not reach significance, likely because of low power. Participants were mostly white British and included more females than males, and it was suggested by the authors that clonal diversity may have been underestimated. No day 14 peak-response samples were available, so repertoires were characterized only after the peak T cell response. Conclusions about previously exposed vaccinees are limited, since just five or six AZD1222 recipients were seropositive for SARS-CoV-2 at baseline. Epitopes outside the regions mutated in the B.1.351 and B.1.1.7 variants were reportedly recognized by nearly half of the unique spike-specific TCRs.

The clonotype was recovered from an adult who received the AZD1222 COVID-19 vaccine. Source: peripheral blood, taken 28 days after the second AZD1222 dose.

CDR3 sequence: CASSYGQRTDTQYF. The DNA is as follows: TGTGCCAGCAGTTACGGGCAGCGCACAGATACGCAGTATTTT. The receptor chain draws on TRBV6-5 and TRBJ2-3; the D gene assignment is ambiguous. The CDR3, from cysteine to phenylalanine, totals 14 residues. The only DNA kept is the CDR3, 42 bases in frame from the first base. V is pared back by 2 bases and J by 1 base, with 7 bases lying between the germline termini. The germline V gene sets CDR1 to MNHEY and CDR2 to SVGAGI.